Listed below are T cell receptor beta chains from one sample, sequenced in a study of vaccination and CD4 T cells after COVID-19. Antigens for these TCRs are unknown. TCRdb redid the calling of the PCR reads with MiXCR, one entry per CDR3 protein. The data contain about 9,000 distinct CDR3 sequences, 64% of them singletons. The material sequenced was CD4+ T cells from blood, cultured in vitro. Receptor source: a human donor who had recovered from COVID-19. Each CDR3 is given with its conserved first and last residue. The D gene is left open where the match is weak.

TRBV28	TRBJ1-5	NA	CASSPSGGNQPQHF
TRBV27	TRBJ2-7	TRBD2	CASSRDLTSGRLYEQYF
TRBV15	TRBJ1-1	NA	CATSRDTGGNTEAFF
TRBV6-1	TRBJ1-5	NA	CASSELGSGPQHF
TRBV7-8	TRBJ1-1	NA	CASSLPGYTEAFF
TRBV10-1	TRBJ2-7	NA	CASTGGGEGDHEQYF
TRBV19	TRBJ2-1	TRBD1	CASTMRGTGVWEQFF
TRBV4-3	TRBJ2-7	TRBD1	CASSPSDRNDYEQYF
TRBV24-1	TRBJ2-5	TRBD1	CATSDLTGGAEETQYF
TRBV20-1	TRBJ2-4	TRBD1	CSAPGQGVNIQYF
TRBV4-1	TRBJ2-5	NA	CASSQDFETQYF
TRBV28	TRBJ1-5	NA	CASSSRTDYSNQPQHF
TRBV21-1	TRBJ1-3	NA	CASLDNSGNTIYF
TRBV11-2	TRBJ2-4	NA	CASSSERGAKNIQYF
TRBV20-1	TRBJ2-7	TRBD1	CSAVDRAGYEQYF
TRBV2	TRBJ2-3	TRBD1	CASSRQGTDTQYF
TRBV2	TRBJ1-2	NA	CASSEALLGYTF
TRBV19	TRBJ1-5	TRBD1	CASSAPTGTGGPFNHQPQHF
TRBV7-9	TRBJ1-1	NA	CASSLANRARNTEAFF
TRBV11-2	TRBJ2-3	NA	CASSSVRGDTQYF
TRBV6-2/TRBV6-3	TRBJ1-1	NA	CASTPGGSGTEAFF
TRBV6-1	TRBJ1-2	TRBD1	CASSVRTGDYGYTF
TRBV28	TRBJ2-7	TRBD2	CASSSGASGAYEQYF
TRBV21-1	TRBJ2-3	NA	CASSKGVAGASTDTQYF
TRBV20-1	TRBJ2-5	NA	CSARDLGGRETQYF
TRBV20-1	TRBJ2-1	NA	CSASGVTYEQFF
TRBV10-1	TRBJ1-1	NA	CASSPERMNTEAFF
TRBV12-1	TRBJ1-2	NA	CASSFNRKCDGYTF
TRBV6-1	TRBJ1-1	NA	CASSGSDLEAFF
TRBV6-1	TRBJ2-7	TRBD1	CASSEPGRTGLSYEQYF
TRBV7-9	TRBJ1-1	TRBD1	CASSLAGGKGETEAFF
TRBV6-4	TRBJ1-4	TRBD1	CASSIAPGQGAQLFF
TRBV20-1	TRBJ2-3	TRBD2	CSARPPGGSTDTQYF
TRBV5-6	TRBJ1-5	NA	CASSLGPNQPQHF
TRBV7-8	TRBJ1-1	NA	CASTPRRVGMNTEAFF
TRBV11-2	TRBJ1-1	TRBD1	CASSLGGGPQAEAFF
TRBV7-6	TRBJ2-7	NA	CASSLAPPVAYEQYF